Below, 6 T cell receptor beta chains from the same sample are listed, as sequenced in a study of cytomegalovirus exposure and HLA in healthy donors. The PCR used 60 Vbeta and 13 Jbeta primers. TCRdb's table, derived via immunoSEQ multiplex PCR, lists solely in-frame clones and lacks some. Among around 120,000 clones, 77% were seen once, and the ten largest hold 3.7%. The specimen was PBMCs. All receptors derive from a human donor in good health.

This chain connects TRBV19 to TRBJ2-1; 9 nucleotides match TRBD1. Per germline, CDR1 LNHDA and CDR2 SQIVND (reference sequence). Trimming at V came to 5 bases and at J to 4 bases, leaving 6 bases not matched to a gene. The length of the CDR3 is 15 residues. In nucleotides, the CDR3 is TGTGCCAGTAGTTCCACCGGGACAGGGTACAATGAGCAGTTCTTC. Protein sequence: CASSSTGTGYNEQFF.

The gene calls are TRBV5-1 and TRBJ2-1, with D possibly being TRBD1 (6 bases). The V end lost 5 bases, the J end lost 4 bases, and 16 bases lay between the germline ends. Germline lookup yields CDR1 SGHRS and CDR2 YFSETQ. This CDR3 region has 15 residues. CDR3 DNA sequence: TGCGCCAGCAGACTTCGGACAGCGCTATACAATGAGCAGTTCTTC. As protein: CASRLRTALYNEQFF.

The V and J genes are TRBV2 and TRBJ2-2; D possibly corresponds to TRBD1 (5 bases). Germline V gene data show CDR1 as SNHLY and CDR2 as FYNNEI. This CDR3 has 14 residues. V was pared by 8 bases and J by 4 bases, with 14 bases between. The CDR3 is CASGVQAATGELFF. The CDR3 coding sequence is TGTGCCAGCGGGGTACAGGCTGCCACCGGGGAGCTGTTTTTT.

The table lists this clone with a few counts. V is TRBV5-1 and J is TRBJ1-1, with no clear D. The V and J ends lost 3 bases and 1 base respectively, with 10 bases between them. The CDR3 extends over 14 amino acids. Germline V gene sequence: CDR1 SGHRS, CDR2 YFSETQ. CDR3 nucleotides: TGCGCCAGCAGCTCTTACCCGGGGAACACTGAAGCTTTCTTT. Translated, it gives CASSSYPGNTEAFF. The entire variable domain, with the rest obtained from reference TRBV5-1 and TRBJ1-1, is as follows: KAGVTQTPRYLIKTRGQQVTLSCSPISGHRSVSWYQQTPGQGLQFLFEYFSETQRNKGNFPGRFSGRQFSNSRSEMNVSTLELGDSALYLCASSSYPGNTEAFFGQGTRLTVV.

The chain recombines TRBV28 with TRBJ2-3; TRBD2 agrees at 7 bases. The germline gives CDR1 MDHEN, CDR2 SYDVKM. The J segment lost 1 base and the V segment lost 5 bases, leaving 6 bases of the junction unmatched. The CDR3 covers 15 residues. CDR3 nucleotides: TGTGCCAGCAGTGCCCTAGCGGCTCGCACAGATACGCAGTATTTT. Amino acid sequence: CASSALAARTDTQYF.

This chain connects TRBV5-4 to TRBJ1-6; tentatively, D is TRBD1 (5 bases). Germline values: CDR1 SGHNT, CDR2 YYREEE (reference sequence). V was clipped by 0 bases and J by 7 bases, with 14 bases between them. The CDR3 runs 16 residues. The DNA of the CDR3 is TGTGCCAGCAGCTTGGCCCTAGGAGGGGTGAATTCACCCCTCCACTTT. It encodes CASSLALGGVNSPLHF. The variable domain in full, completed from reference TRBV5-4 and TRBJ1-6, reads ETGVTQSPTHLIKTRGQQVTLRCSSQSGHNTVSWYQQALGQGPQFIFQYYREEENGRGNFPPRFSGLQFPNYSSELNVNALELDDSALYLCASSLALGGVNSPLHFGNGTRLTVT.